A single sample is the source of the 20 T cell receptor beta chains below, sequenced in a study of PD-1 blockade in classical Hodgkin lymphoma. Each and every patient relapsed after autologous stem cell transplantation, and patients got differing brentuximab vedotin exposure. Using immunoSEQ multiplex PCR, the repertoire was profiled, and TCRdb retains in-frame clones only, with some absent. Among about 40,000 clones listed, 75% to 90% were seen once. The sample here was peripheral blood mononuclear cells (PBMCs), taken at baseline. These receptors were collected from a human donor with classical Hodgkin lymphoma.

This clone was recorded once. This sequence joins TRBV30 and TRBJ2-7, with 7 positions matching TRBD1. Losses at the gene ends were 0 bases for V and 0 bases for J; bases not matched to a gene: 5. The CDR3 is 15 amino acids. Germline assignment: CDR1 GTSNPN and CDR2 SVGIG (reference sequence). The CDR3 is CAWSVRGQSSYEQYF. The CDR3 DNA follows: TGTGCCTGGAGTGTAAGGGGACAGAGCTCCTACGAGCAGTACTTC.

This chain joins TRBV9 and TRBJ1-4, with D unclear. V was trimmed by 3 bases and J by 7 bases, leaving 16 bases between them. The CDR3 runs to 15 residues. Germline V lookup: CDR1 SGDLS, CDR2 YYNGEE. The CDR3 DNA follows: TGTGCCAGCAGCGGAGAAGGGTCAGGCGGTGAAAAACTGTTTTTT. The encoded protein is CASSGEGSGGEKLFF.

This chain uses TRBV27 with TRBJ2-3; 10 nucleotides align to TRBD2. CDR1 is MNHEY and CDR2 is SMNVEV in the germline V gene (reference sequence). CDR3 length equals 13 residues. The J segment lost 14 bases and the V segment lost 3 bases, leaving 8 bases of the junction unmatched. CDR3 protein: CASSFVLAGPPYF. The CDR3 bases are TGTGCCAGCAGTTTTGTACTAGCGGGACCGCCGTATTTT.

The CDR3 is CASSFHEKLFF. CDR3 DNA: TGTGCCAGCAGCTTCCATGAAAAACTGTTTTTT. The rearrangement links TRBV11-3 to TRBJ1-4; no clear D. Trimming removed 3 bases at V and 6 bases at J, with 2 bases between. The CDR3 spans 11 residues. Looked up from germline, CDR1 is SGHNT and CDR2 is YENEEA.

This CDR3 is CASSLDRGADTQYF. CDR3 coding DNA: TGCGCCAGCAGCTTGGACAGGGGTGCAGATACGCAGTATTTT. The chain uses TRBV5-1 and TRBJ2-3; TRBD1 agrees at 7 bases. Germline lookup yields CDR1 SGHRS and CDR2 YFSETQ. J lost 4 bases, V lost 0 bases, and 2 bases had no gene match. This CDR3 has 14 amino acids.

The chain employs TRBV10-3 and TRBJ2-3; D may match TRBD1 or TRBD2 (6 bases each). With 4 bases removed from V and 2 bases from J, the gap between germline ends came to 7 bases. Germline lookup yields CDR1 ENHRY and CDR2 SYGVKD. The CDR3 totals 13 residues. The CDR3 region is CAISAGATDTQYF. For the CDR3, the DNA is TGTGCCATCAGTGCGGGGGCCACAGATACGCAGTATTTT.

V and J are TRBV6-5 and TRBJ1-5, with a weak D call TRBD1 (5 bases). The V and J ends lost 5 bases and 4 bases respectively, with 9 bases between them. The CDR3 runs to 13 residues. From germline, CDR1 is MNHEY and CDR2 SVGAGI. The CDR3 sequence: CASSNRQNQPQHF. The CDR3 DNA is TGTGCCAGCAGTAATCGACAGAATCAGCCCCAGCATTTT.

DNA for the CDR3: TGCGCCAGCAGCCAATACAGGGGCGACGAGCAGTACTTC. It translates to CASSQYRGDEQYF. The chain couples TRBV4-3 to TRBJ2-7; 7 positions agree with TRBD1. The CDR3 runs to 13 residues. Per germline, CDR1 LGHNA and CDR2 YSLEER. With V trimmed by 2 bases and J by 5 bases, 3 bases remained unmatched.

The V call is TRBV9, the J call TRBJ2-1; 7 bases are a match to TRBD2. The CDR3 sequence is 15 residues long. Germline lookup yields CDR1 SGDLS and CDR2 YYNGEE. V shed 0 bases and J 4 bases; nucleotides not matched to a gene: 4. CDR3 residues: CASSVAGTTYNEQFF. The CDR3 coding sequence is TGTGCCAGCAGCGTAGCCGGGACTACTTACAATGAGCAGTTCTTC.

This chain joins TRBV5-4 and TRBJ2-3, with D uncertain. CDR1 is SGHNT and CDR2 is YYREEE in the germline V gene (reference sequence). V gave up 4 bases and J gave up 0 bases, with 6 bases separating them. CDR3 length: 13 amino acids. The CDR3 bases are TGTGCCAGCAGCAGTCCTAGCACAGATACGCAGTATTTT. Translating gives CASSSPSTDTQYF.

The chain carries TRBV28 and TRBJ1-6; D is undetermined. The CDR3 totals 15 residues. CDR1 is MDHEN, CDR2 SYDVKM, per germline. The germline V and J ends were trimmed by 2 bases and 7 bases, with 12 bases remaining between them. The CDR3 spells CASSLVFTLNSPLHF. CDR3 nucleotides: TGTGCCAGCAGTTTAGTCTTCACCTTGAATTCACCCCTCCACTTT. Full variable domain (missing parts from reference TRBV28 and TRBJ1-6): DVKVTQSSRYLVKRTGEKVFLECVQDMDHENMFWYRQDPGLGLRLIYFSYDVKMKEKGDIPEGYSVSREKKERFSLILESASTNQTSMYLCASSLVFTLNSPLHFGNGTRLTVT.

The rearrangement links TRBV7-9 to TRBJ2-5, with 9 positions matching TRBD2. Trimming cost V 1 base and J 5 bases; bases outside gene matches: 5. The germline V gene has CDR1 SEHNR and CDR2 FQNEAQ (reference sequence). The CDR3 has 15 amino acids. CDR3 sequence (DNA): TGTGCCAGCAGCTTAGGAGGCGGGGGGGATGAGACCCAGTACTTC. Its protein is CASSLGGGGDETQYF.

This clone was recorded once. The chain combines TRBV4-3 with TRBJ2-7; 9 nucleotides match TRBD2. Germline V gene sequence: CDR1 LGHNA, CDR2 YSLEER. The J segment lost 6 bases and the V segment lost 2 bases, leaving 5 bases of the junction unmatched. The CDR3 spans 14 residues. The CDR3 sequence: CASSQMGLASEQYF. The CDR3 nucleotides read TGCGCCAGCAGCCAAATGGGACTAGCCTCCGAGCAGTACTTC.

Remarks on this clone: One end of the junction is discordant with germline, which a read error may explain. The chain's CDR3 is CASNSQGGKQPQHF. CDR3 DNA: TGTGCCAGCAATTCACAGGGGGGCAAACAGCCCCAGCATTTT. The chain carries TRBV27 and TRBJ1-5; 8 nucleotides match TRBD1. Per germline, CDR1 MNHEY and CDR2 SMNVEV (reference sequence). The CDR3 has 14 amino acids.

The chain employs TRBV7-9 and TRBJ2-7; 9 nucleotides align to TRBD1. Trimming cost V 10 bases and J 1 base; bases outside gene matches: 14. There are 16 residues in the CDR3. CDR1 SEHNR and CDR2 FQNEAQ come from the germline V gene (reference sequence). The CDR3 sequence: CATNLAGTGSSYEQYF. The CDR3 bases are TGTGCCACAAACCTAGCCGGGACAGGGTCTTCCTACGAGCAGTACTTC.

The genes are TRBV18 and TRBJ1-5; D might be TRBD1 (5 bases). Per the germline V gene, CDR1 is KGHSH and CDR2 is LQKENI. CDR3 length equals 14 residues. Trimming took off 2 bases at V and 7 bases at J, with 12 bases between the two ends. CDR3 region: CASSPGAIGQPQHF. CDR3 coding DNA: TGTGCCAGCTCACCAGGGGCTATAGGGCAGCCCCAGCATTTT.

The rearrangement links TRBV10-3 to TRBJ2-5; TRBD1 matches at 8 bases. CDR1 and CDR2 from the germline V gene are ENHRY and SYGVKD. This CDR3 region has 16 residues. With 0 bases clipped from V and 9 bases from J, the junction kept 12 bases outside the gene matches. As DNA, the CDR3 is TGTGCCATCAGTGAGTCGTGGACAGGGCATCAACGGGCCCAGTACTTC. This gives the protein CAISESWTGHQRAQYF.

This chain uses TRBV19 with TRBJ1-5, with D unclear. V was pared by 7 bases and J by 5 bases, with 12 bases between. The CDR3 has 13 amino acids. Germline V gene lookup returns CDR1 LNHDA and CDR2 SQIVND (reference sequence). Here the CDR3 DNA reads TGTGCCAGTATCCCTGGGTTGGATCAGCCCCAGCATTTT. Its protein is CASIPGLDQPQHF.

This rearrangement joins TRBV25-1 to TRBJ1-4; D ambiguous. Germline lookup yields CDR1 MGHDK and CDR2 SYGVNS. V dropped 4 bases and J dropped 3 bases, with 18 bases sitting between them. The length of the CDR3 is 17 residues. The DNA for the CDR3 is TGTGCCAGCAGTGGTGGGAGCGTCTGGAGTGCTAATGAAAAACTGTTTTTT. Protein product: CASSGGSVWSANEKLFF. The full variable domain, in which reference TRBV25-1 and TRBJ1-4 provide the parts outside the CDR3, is EADIYQTPRYLVIGTGKKITLECSQTMGHDKMYWYQQDPGMELHLIHYSYGVNSTEKGDLSSESTVSRIRTEHFPLTLESARPSHTSQYLCASSGGSVWSANEKLFFGSGTQLSVL.

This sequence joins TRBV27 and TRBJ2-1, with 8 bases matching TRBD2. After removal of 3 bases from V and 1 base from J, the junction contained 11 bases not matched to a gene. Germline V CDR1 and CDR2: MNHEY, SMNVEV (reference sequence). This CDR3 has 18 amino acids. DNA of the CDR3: TGTGCCAGCAGTTTTCGCCCGCCGGGACTAGGGTCCTACAATGAGCAGTTCTTC. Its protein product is CASSFRPPGLGSYNEQFF.